The sequence of this TCR beta chain was determined in a study of Graves' ophthalmopathy and Graves' hyperthyroidism. Study results and limitations: Most expanded clonotypes from thyroid (those above 0.001 frequency) were also found in blood.

Ten or more counts support this clonotype. Its matching antigen is unknown. J was trimmed by 2 bases and V by 4 bases; bases with no gene match: 4. The CDR3 covers 14 residues. Germline assignment: CDR1 LNHDA and CDR2 SQIVND (reference sequence). Beta-chain TCR CDR3 regions were amplified from RNA transcripts. Scientists carried out first-round RT-PCR using HTBI primers and then a second-round multiplex PCR. TCRdb used MiXCR to reprocess the multiplex PCR reads, holding one entry per CDR3 protein. This table has about 400,000 distinct CDR3 sequences, about 17% appearing once. All donors with ophthalmopathy were recorded as having moderate-to-severe activity, CAS ≥3, NOSPECS ≥4 and a duration under 3 months. The PBMC fraction was derived from roughly 10 ml of fresh peripheral blood.

Sequenced: peripheral blood. This sequence was found in a young woman with Graves' ophthalmopathy. This chain joins TRBV19 and TRBJ2-5; 7 bases are shared with TRBD1. The CDR3 DNA sequence: TGTGCCAGTAGTACAGGGGGACCGCAAGAGACCCAGTACTTC. It translates to CASSTGGPQETQYF.